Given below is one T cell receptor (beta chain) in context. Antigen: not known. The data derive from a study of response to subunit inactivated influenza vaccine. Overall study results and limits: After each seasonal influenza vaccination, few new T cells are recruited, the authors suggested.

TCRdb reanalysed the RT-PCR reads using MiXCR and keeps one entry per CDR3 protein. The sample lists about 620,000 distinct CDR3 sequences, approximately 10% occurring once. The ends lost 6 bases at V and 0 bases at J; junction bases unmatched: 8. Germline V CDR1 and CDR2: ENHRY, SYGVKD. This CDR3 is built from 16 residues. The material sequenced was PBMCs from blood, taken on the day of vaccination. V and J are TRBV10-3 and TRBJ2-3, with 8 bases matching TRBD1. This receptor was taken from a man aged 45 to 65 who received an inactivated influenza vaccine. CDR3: CAISRDRLASTDTQYF. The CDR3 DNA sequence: TGTGCCATCAGCCGGGACAGGTTAGCTAGCACAGATACGCAGTATTTT.